The 13 T cell receptor beta chains reported below all come from one sample, sequenced in a study of tumor-infiltrating lymphocytes in localized non-small cell lung cancer. Assay: immunoSEQ multiplex PCR; the TCRdb copy retains only in-frame clones and omits some. The sample has 12,000 to 15,000 clones, about 64% seen once; the top ten hold around a tenth. The sequencing sample was made of uninvolved lung tissue not adjacent to the tumor. These receptors came from a human donor with non-small cell lung cancer.

This clone has only a few counts. The chain uses TRBV7-8 and TRBJ2-3; D gene unclear. Germline V CDR1 and CDR2: SGHVS, FQNEAQ. Trimming took off 5 bases at V and 2 bases at J, with 14 bases between the two ends. The CDR3 is 15 amino acids. The CDR3 reads CASSRTFAVTDTQYF. CDR3 DNA: TGTGCCAGCAGCCGTACGTTTGCGGTCACAGATACGCAGTATTTT.

This clone qualifies as large (0.1 to 1%). This sequence joins TRBV27 and TRBJ2-1; the D is unclear. Germline values: CDR1 MNHEY, CDR2 SMNVEV (reference sequence). The length of the CDR3 is 11 residues. Deletions cut 6 bases from V and 3 bases from J, with 3 bases between. As DNA, the CDR3 is TGTGCCAGCAGGGGCTACAATGAGCAGTTCTTC. Its translation: CASRGYNEQFF.

The chain carries TRBV2 and TRBJ2-7; TRBD1 matches at 10 bases. CDR1 and CDR2 (germline): SNHLY, FYNNEI. The V gene end was trimmed by 5 bases and the J gene end by 7 bases; junction bases not matched to a gene: 8. The CDR3 sequence is 14 residues long. CDR3 amino acids: CASSPPDRGNEQYV. CDR3 coding DNA: TGTGCCAGCAGTCCTCCGGACAGGGGGAATGAGCAGTACGTC.

V gene TRBV11-1 combines with J gene TRBJ1-1; 8 positions match TRBD1. This CDR3 comprises 15 residues. V trimming: 4 bases; J trimming: 1 base; junction bases outside the gene matches: 5. Germline CDR1 reads SGHAT; CDR2 reads FQDESV (reference sequence). The chain's CDR3 is CASSYDRGPNTEAFF. CDR3 DNA sequence: TGTGCCAGCAGCTACGACAGGGGTCCGAACACTGAAGCTTTCTTT.

The V gene is TRBV15, the J gene TRBJ2-1; tentatively, D is TRBD1 (5 bases). V was cut by 1 base and J by 10 bases, with 14 bases left in between. This CDR3 is built from 14 residues. In germline, CDR1 is LNHNV, CDR2 YYDKDF (reference sequence). The CDR3 DNA follows: TGTGCCACCAGCAGAGTTCAGGGTATGGGAGAGCAGTTCTTC. Its protein is CATSRVQGMGEQFF.

V usage is TRBV7-2 and J usage is TRBJ2-2; the match to TRBD2 covers 8 bases. V trimming: 6 bases; J trimming: 4 bases; junction bases outside the gene matches: 4. Looked up from germline, CDR1 is SGHTA and CDR2 is FQGNSA. The CDR3 is 14 residues long. In DNA, the CDR3 is TGTGCCAGCAGACCCGGGACTAGCACCGGGGAGCTGTTTTTT. Its translation is CASRPGTSTGELFF.

The J gene is TRBJ2-7, the V gene TRBV28, with 9 bases aligning to TRBD2. Germline CDR1 MDHEN, CDR2 SYDVKM. J gave up 5 bases and V 9 bases, and 14 bases lay outside the gene matches. The CDR3 is 15 amino acids. As DNA, the CDR3 is TGTGCCAGTAAGCCTATTAGCGGGAGAAACCACGAGCAGTACTTC. Translating it yields CASKPISGRNHEQYF.

The chain carries TRBV7-2 and TRBJ2-3; D possibly corresponds to TRBD1 (6 bases). The germline V gene encodes CDR1 SGHTA and CDR2 FQGNSA. This CDR3 region has 14 residues. V was trimmed by 5 bases and J by 2 bases, leaving 11 bases between them. The CDR3 spells CASSAWGPTDTQYF. The CDR3 DNA follows: TGTGCCAGCAGCGCCTGGGGGCCCACAGATACGCAGTATTTT.

In DNA form, the CDR3 reads TGTGCCAGCGGTCAGGTTGGGATGTTTTTT. Translated: CASGQVGMFF. The chain links TRBV6-1 to TRBJ1-4; no reliable D call. The CDR3 is made up of 10 amino acids. Trimming removed 8 bases from V and 15 bases from J, with 13 bases in between. CDR1 is MNHNS and CDR2 is SASEGT in the germline V gene.

This clone appeared a few times. The chain is built from TRBV5-5 and TRBJ2-6; D uncertain. V lost 3 bases, J lost 0 bases, and 7 bases lay in between. This CDR3 contains 15 residues. Germline V gene lookup returns CDR1 SGHKS and CDR2 YYEKEE (reference sequence). CDR3 bases: TGTGCCAGCAGCTCCATTTTCTCTGGGGCCAACGTCCTGACTTTC. It translates to CASSSIFSGANVLTF.

The chain joins TRBV19 to TRBJ2-1; D not certain. The CDR3 has 13 amino acids. Trimming removed 3 bases at V and 6 bases at J, with 9 bases between. The germline V gene has CDR1 LNHDA and CDR2 SQIVND (reference sequence). CDR3 nucleotides: TGTGCCAGTAGTATGGTAGGGTTCAATGAGCAGTTCTTC. Translation gives CASSMVGFNEQFF.

V gene TRBV28 combines with J gene TRBJ2-7, with 9 positions matching TRBD2. V gave up 2 bases and J gave up 1 base; unmatched junction bases: 6. The germline CDR1 and CDR2 sequences are MDHEN and SYDVKM. This CDR3 spans 16 amino acids. CDR3: CASSLARGGASYEQYV. The CDR3, as DNA: TGTGCCAGCAGTTTAGCGCGCGGGGGGGCATCCTACGAGCAGTACGTC.

There are a few counts of this clone. The gene calls are TRBV29-1 and TRBJ1-1; D perhaps matches TRBD1 (6 bases). The germline gives CDR1 SQVTM, CDR2 ANQGSEA. The CDR3 has 12 amino acids. The V end was cut by 7 bases, the J end by 3 bases, with 12 bases between. For the CDR3, the DNA is TGCAGCGCTACAAAGGGGGACACTGAAGCTTTCTTT. Translation: CSATKGDTEAFF.